The 30 T cell receptor beta chains below all came from one sample that was sequenced in a study of Ad26.COV2.S vaccination and SARS-CoV-2 variants (dated by TCRdb to the early 2020s). Receptor amplification or capture employed the immunoSEQ multiplex PCR assay. TCRdb stores this immuneACCESS table with in-frame sequences only. Part of the clones is absent; in the studies checked, under half of the shortfall reflects unresolved V genes, and no reason is known for the rest. In all, the sample holds hundreds of thousands of clones, and roughly 87% of those were seen once. Roughly 3.1% of the sample is taken by the ten largest. The sample's treatment or condition, from its label and the paper: about 20 received Ad26.COV2.S at low or high dose, single or two shots; about 5 received placebo; per-sample allocation not given. For vaccine and placebo recipients, the sequenced repertoires came from samples collected on day 63 after the first injection.

Sample: peripheral blood, taken in a trial of Ad26.COV2.S vaccine versus placebo. The receptors derive from a person aged 18-65 years who received the Ad26.COV2.S COVID-19 vaccine or a placebo.

The V and J genes are TRBV3-1 (or the pseudogene TRBV3-2) and TRBJ2-6; D gene unclear. V lost 1 base to trimming and J lost 0 bases, with 4 bases between them. The germline V gene has CDR1 LGHDT and CDR2 YNNKEL (reference sequence). The CDR3 contains 15 residues. CDR3 region: CASSQVYSGANVLTF. The CDR3 DNA reads as TGTGCCAGCAGCCAAGTATACTCTGGGGCCAACGTCCTGACTTTC.

The chain recombines TRBV3-1 (or the pseudogene TRBV3-2) with TRBJ2-5; TRBD2 is a possible D gene (5 bases). Trimming took 8 bases from V and 3 from J, leaving 13 bases between them. CDR1 is LGHDT, CDR2 YNNKEL, per germline (reference sequence). CDR3 length: 13 amino acids. CDR3 region: CASRNRGEETQYF. DNA of the CDR3: TGTGCCAGCCGAAACCGGGGTGAAGAGACCCAGTACTTC.

This clone appeared once. The chain links TRBV2 to TRBJ2-1, with TRBD1 matching over 10 bases. With V trimmed by 7 bases and J by 7 bases, 13 bases remained unmatched. This CDR3 spans 16 amino acids. Per the germline V gene, CDR1 is SNHLY and CDR2 is FYNNEI. This CDR3 is CASKLIADRGRNEQFF. CDR3 coding DNA: TGTGCCAGCAAGCTCATTGCGGACAGGGGGAGAAATGAGCAGTTCTTC. Full variable domain (rest looked up from reference TRBV2 and TRBJ2-1): EPEVTQTPSHQVTQMGQEVILRCVPISNHLYFYWYRQILGQKVEFLVSFYNNEISEKSEIFDDQFSVERPDGSNFTLKIRSTKLEDSAMYFCASKLIADRGRNEQFFGPGTRLTVL.

The V call is TRBV15, the J call TRBJ2-5, with D unclear. Germline values: CDR1 LNHNV, CDR2 YYDKDF (reference sequence). This CDR3 has 12 residues. V dropped 1 base and J dropped 3 bases, with 3 bases sitting between them. The CDR3 region has the DNA TGTGCCACCAGCAGAGGGGAAGAGACCCAGTACTTC. Residues: CATSRGEETQYF.

The chain employs TRBV25-1 and TRBJ1-2; maybe TRBD1 (6 bases). Per germline, CDR1 MGHDK and CDR2 SYGVNS. V was shortened by 3 bases and J by 5 bases, with 13 bases between the two germline ends. The CDR3 loop spans 14 amino acids. The CDR3: CASSDPGGAYGYTF. CDR3 DNA: TGTGCCAGCAGTGACCCGGGGGGGGCTTATGGCTACACCTTC.

Of note for this clone: This CDR3 is also generated by other DNA sequences in the sample. V usage is TRBV18 and J usage is TRBJ2-7, with D possibly being TRBD1 or TRBD2 (5 bases each). The length of the CDR3 is 14 residues. Per the germline V gene, CDR1 is KGHSH and CDR2 is LQKENI. V was pared by 3 bases and J by 0 bases, with 9 bases between. CDR3 region: CASSPPGTSYEQYF. DNA of the CDR3: TGTGCCAGCTCACCCCCCGGGACCTCCTACGAGCAGTACTTC.

This chain joins TRBV19 and TRBJ1-2; the match to TRBD1 covers 7 bases. The CDR3 is 14 residues long. Germline-derived CDR1 and CDR2 are LNHDA and SQIVND (reference sequence). V was pared by 4 bases and J by 4 bases, with 6 bases of the junction left unmatched. The chain's CDR3 is CASSSSRQGYGYTF. The CDR3, as DNA: TGTGCCAGTAGTAGTTCCCGACAGGGCTATGGCTACACCTTC.

J is TRBJ2-7 and V is TRBV13, with 7 bases lining up with TRBD1. J gave up 0 bases and V 0 bases, and 5 bases lay outside the gene matches. The CDR3 spans 16 residues. The V gene's germline CDR1 is PRHDT and CDR2 FYEKMQ (reference sequence). CDR3 in DNA: TGTGCCAGCAGCTTAGGAGGGGGCAGCATCTCCTACGAGCAGTACTTC. Protein: CASSLGGGSISYEQYF.

The chain carries TRBV12-3 or TRBV12-4 and TRBJ1-5; D remains unclear. The CDR3 sequence is 13 residues long. Between the trimmed V and J ends, which lost 3 bases and 12 bases, there was a span of 15 bases. This chain's CDR3 is CASSFGEGGHQHF. CDR3 in DNA: TGTGCCAGCAGTTTTGGGGAGGGAGGGCACCAGCATTTT.

The J gene is TRBJ2-6, the V gene TRBV30; the D is unclear. The CDR3 is made up of 15 amino acids. CDR1 and CDR2 (germline): GTSNPN, SVGIG (reference sequence). Between the trimmed V and J ends, which lost 0 bases and 0 bases, there was a span of 6 bases. The CDR3 protein is CAWSVPHSGANVLTF. In DNA, the CDR3 is TGTGCCTGGAGTGTACCCCACTCTGGGGCCAACGTCCTGACTTTC.

The V call is TRBV9, the J call TRBJ2-5; 9 bases are a match to TRBD1. The germline V gene encodes CDR1 SGDLS and CDR2 YYNGEE. V gave up 3 bases and J gave up 5 bases; unmatched junction bases: 11. The CDR3 totals 16 residues. The CDR3, as DNA: TGTGCCAGCAGCGCCCCCTCCTACAGGGGGCTTGAGACCCAGTACTTC. It is translated as CASSAPSYRGLETQYF.

This chain links TRBV4-3 with TRBJ1-2; 7 bases are a match to TRBD1. From germline, CDR1 is LGHNA and CDR2 YSLEER. J lost 7 bases, V lost 0 bases, and 8 bases had no gene match. The CDR3 has 15 residues. CDR3 nucleotide sequence: TGCGCCAGCAGCCAAGACTTGGGCAGGGGGTTTGGCTACACCTTC. Its translation is CASSQDLGRGFGYTF.

The chain employs TRBV30 and TRBJ1-2; 8 nucleotides agree with TRBD1. The CDR3 covers 13 residues. V lost 4 bases, J lost 6 bases, and 7 bases stayed unmatched. CDR1 is GTSNPN and CDR2 is SVGIG in the germline V gene (reference sequence). The CDR3, as DNA: TGTGCCTGGATCTCGCCAGGGGGCGATGGCTACACCTTC. Encoded protein: CAWISPGGDGYTF.

V and J are TRBV29-1 and TRBJ2-3, with unresolved D. Germline V lookup: CDR1 SQVTM, CDR2 ANQGSEA. This CDR3 has 14 amino acids. Trimming removed 7 bases from V and 3 bases from J, with 17 bases in between. This chain's CDR3 is CSADGSMETDTQYF. The CDR3 DNA is TGCAGCGCCGACGGATCTATGGAAACAGATACGCAGTATTTT.

The V call is TRBV18, the J call TRBJ2-7; TRBD1 or TRBD2 may be the D gene (6 bases each). Germline-derived CDR1 and CDR2 are KGHSH and LQKENI. This CDR3 has 15 amino acids. V was trimmed by 5 bases and J by 0 bases, leaving 14 bases between them. CDR3 nucleotides: TGTGCCAGCTCAACCCGGAGGGGGGACTCCTACGAGCAGTACTTC. Translation: CASSTRRGDSYEQYF.

The chain joins TRBV27 to TRBJ1-1; a possible D gene is TRBD1 (5 bases). V was pared by 1 base and J by 1 base, with 16 bases between. The length of the CDR3 is 17 residues. Germline CDR1 and CDR2: MNHEY and SMNVEV (reference sequence). The CDR3 DNA reads as TGTGCCAGCAGTTTATTCAGCCCGGGACCTACGAACACTGAAGCTTTCTTT. Its protein is CASSLFSPGPTNTEAFF.

The chain has TRBV3-1 (or the pseudogene TRBV3-2) and TRBJ1-2, with D unclear. The ends were cut back, 0 bases at V and 4 bases at J, with 15 bases in the middle. This CDR3 is 16 amino acids long. Germline lookup yields CDR1 LGHDT and CDR2 YNNKEL (reference sequence). The chain's CDR3 is CASSQDPAARVYGYTF. For the CDR3, the DNA is TGTGCCAGCAGCCAAGATCCCGCGGCCCGGGTCTATGGCTACACCTTC.

J is TRBJ1-2 and V is TRBV7-2; 7 bases align to TRBD1. This CDR3 contains 15 residues. V was pared by 6 bases and J by 0 bases, with 7 bases of the junction left unmatched. Germline CDR1 is SGHTA and CDR2 is FQGNSA. The CDR3 region has the DNA TGTGCCAGCAGTCCACAGACAGGGCCTAACTATGGCTACACCTTC. Translated, it gives CASSPQTGPNYGYTF. The complete variable domain, with remaining parts taken from reference TRBV7-2 and TRBJ1-2, reads GAGVSQSPSNKVTEKGKDVELRCDPISGHTALYWYRQSLGQGLEFLIYFQGNSAPDKSGLPSDRFSAERTGGSVSTLTIQRTQQEDSAVYLCASSPQTGPNYGYTFGSGTRLTVV.

The rearrangement uses TRBV7-9 and TRBJ2-7; 9 bases are a match to TRBD1. This CDR3 has 16 residues. Trimming removed 4 bases from V and 2 bases from J; junction bases left unmatched: 9. The V gene's germline CDR1 is SEHNR and CDR2 FQNEAQ (reference sequence). The CDR3 spells CASSSKPGQGAYEQYF. CDR3 DNA sequence: TGTGCCAGCAGCTCAAAACCGGGACAGGGAGCCTACGAGCAGTACTTC.

This chain uses TRBV5-5 with TRBJ1-3; 9 bases fit TRBD1. The CDR3 spans 16 residues. The germline V gene encodes CDR1 SGHKS and CDR2 YYEKEE (reference sequence). V shed 2 bases and J 4 bases; nucleotides not matched to a gene: 7. CDR3 nucleotide sequence: TGTGCCAGCAGCTTCCAGCCGGGACAGGGCGGAAACACCATATATTTT. Translating gives CASSFQPGQGGNTIYF.

The CDR3 spells CASSHVTGAFNTEAFF. Written as DNA, the CDR3 is TGTGCCAGCAGCCACGTGACAGGAGCGTTTAACACTGAAGCTTTCTTT. The chain employs TRBV4-2 and TRBJ1-1, with D possibly TRBD1 on 6 matching bases. Germline V lookup: CDR1 LGHNA, CDR2 YNFKEQ. V was cut by 3 bases and J by 2 bases, with 16 bases left in between. CDR3 length: 16 residues.

V is TRBV18 and J is TRBJ1-2; 9 nucleotides align to TRBD1. The CDR3 loop spans 14 amino acids. With V trimmed by 4 bases and J by 2 bases, 2 bases remained unmatched. Germline V gene sequence: CDR1 KGHSH, CDR2 LQKENI. The CDR3 sequence is CASSRTGENYGYTF. Here the CDR3 DNA reads TGTGCCAGCTCACGGACAGGGGAGAACTATGGCTACACCTTC.

The V and J genes are TRBV6-2 or TRBV6-3 and TRBJ2-1, with D tentatively TRBD1 (5 bases). V was shortened by 5 bases and J by 8 bases, with 13 bases between the two germline ends. The germline V gene encodes CDR1 MNHEY and CDR2 SVGEGT. This CDR3 spans 13 amino acids. CDR3 in DNA: TGTGCCAGCAGTCTGGCTGGGGCTTATGAGCAGTTCTTC. As protein: CASSLAGAYEQFF.

V and J are TRBV6-1 and TRBJ2-1; 7 bases are a match to TRBD2. The CDR3 has 16 amino acids. V was pared by 2 bases and J by 5 bases, with 9 bases of the junction left unmatched. Germline V lookup: CDR1 MNHNS, CDR2 SASEGT. CDR3 coding DNA: TGTGCCAGCAGTGAATTTCGGTGGGGGGGGAACAATGAGCAGTTCTTC. It encodes CASSEFRWGGNNEQFF.

V usage is TRBV27 and J usage is TRBJ1-4, with TRBD1 as a possible D gene (6 bases). Trimming stripped 3 bases from V and 7 bases from J, with 12 bases between. The germline CDR1 and CDR2 sequences are MNHEY and SMNVEV (reference sequence). The CDR3 runs to 14 residues. CDR3 protein: CASSLGTRIEKLFF. The CDR3, as DNA: TGTGCCAGCAGTTTGGGGACACGGATTGAAAAACTGTTTTTT.

V is TRBV15 and J is TRBJ1-2; D unresolved. Germline CDR1 and CDR2: LNHNV and YYDKDF (reference sequence). V lost 1 base to trimming and J lost 3 bases, with 9 bases between them. The CDR3 contains 14 residues. CDR3 sequence: CATSRARDHYGYTF. CDR3 nucleotides: TGTGCCACCAGCAGAGCCCGGGATCACTATGGCTACACCTTC.

This clone was found once. This chain connects TRBV6-1 to TRBJ2-1, with 8 nucleotides matching TRBD2. Germline trimming cut 2 bases from V and 6 bases from J; bases unmatched to any gene: 9. The CDR3 extends over 16 amino acids. Germline CDR1 is MNHNS and CDR2 is SASEGT. The CDR3 region has the DNA TGTGCCAGCAGTGAACGACGGAGCGGGGGACTCAATGAGCAGTTCTTC. Protein sequence: CASSERRSGGLNEQFF.

The chain combines TRBV5-4 with TRBJ1-6, with 7 bases identical to TRBD1. The length of the CDR3 is 13 residues. The germline V gene encodes CDR1 SGHNT and CDR2 YYREEE (reference sequence). The junction had 4 bases not matched to a gene; V was cut back by 0 bases and J by 13 bases. DNA of the CDR3: TGTGCCAGCAGCTTGGACAGGGGTGATCCCCTCCACTTT. Translation: CASSLDRGDPLHF.

The chain employs TRBV19 and TRBJ1-1, with D possibly being TRBD1 (5 bases). Trimming took 3 bases from V and 1 from J, leaving 15 bases between them. CDR1 is LNHDA and CDR2 is SQIVND in the germline V gene (reference sequence). This CDR3 has 16 residues. DNA of the CDR3: TGTGCCAGTAGTATTGACAGTAGTAGTGCGAACACTGAAGCTTTCTTT. Amino acid sequence: CASSIDSSSANTEAFF.

This rearrangement joins TRBV7-3 to TRBJ2-2; tentatively, D is TRBD2 (5 bases). V lost 5 bases and J lost 0, with 10 bases in between. The CDR3 is made up of 15 amino acids. CDR1 is SGHTA and CDR2 is FQGTGA in the germline V gene. In DNA, the CDR3 is TGTGCCAGCAGCCCTAGGACTTCGAACACCGGGGAGCTGTTTTTT. It encodes CASSPRTSNTGELFF. Complete variable domain (other parts from reference TRBV7-3 and TRBJ2-2): GAGVSQTPSNKVTEKGKYVELRCDPISGHTALYWYRQSLGQGPEFLIYFQGTGAADDSGLPNDRFFAVRPEGSVSTLKIQRTERGDSAVYLCASSPRTSNTGELFFGEGSRLTVL.